This paragraph covers one T cell receptor beta chain sequence. This sample is drawn from a study of shared clonotypes between healthy human individuals. CD45RO-negative, CCR7-positively selected cells formed the naive CD8 fraction, excluding terminally differentiated effector memory CD45RA+ cells. Method: immunoSEQ multiplex PCR; TCRdb's copy keeps in-frame clones and lacks some. The sample includes some 2.1 million clones, about 93% of them seen just once. The CDR3 is 14 residues long. CDR1 ENHRY and CDR2 SYGVKD come from the germline V gene. Trimming shortened V by 3 bases and J by 2 bases, and 8 bases separated the two germline ends.

The clonotype originates from a man between 18 and 35 years old in good health. Some clones in this sample may be carry-over from other donors' samples. The chain couples TRBV10-3 to TRBJ1-5, with TRBD1 as a possible D gene (5 bases). Sequenced: naive CD8+ T cells from PBMCs. The CDR3 protein is CAISESGRNQPQHF. The DNA of the CDR3 is TGTGCCATCAGTGAATCAGGGCGCAATCAGCCCCAGCATTTT.